This T cell receptor (beta chain) was observed in a study of blood T cell repertoires in COVID-19. Study in general: Sites in the United States, Italy and Spain provided acute and convalescent COVID-19 samples.

The protocol was immunoSEQ multiplex PCR, while the TCRdb copy is restricted to in-frame clones and leaves out a portion. Here the sample spans around 72,000 clones, about four fifths being singletons. Unmatched junction bases numbered 5, after V lost 4 bases and J lost 4 bases. CDR1 is SGDLS, CDR2 YYNGEE, per germline. The CDR3 contains 15 residues. The chain has TRBV9 and TRBJ1-2, with 12 positions matching TRBD1. The receptor's source is a human donor in a cohort sampled during active COVID-19. Material for sequencing was peripheral blood. In DNA, the CDR3 is TGTGCCAGCAGCCCCGAGGGACAGGGGGCCTATGGCTACACCTTC. It specifies CASSPEGQGAYGYTF.